Listed below are T cell receptor beta chains from one sample, sequenced in a study of T cell responses to AZD1222 COVID-19 vaccine. This table comes from immunoSEQ multiplex PCR, and its TCRdb copy is limited to in-frame clones, with some not included. There are around 94,000 clones in the sample; 85% to 90% occur only once, and 3.7% lies in the top ten. Sample: peripheral blood, taken on day 0 of AZD1222 vaccination. The receptors here all came from an adult in good health. Each CDR3 is given with its conserved first and last residue. Fields, in order: V gene, clone size, D gene, CDR3 length, J gene, CDR3 DNA, CDR3 protein. D genes are given only for firm matches. Clone size, where shown, is once, few, many, or a class for clones that have expanded.

v_gene: TRBV3-1/TRBV3-2
abundance: NA
d_gene: TRBD2
len: 15
j_gene: TRBJ2-5
CDR3nt: TGTGCCAGCACGACTAGCGGGGCTTCGGGGGTGGACCAGTACTTC
CDR3aa: CASTTSGASGVDQYF

v_gene: TRBV10-3
abundance: NA
d_gene: NA
len: 12
j_gene: TRBJ1-1
CDR3nt: TGTGCCACCCTATCGGGTAGCACTGAAGCTTTCTTT
CDR3aa: CATLSGSTEAFF

v_gene: TRBV20-1
abundance: once
d_gene: NA
len: 11
j_gene: TRBJ2-3
CDR3nt: TGCAGTGCAAGGGCCGAAGATACGCAGTATTTT
CDR3aa: CSARAEDTQYF

v_gene: TRBV5-1
abundance: NA
d_gene: NA
len: 14
j_gene: TRBJ1-2
CDR3nt: TGCGCCAGCAGCCTACTTCTATCTGGGGAAGGCTACACCTTC
CDR3aa: CASSLLLSGEGYTF

v_gene: TRBV12-3/TRBV12-4
abundance: NA
d_gene: NA
len: 13
j_gene: TRBJ1-1
CDR3nt: TGTGCCAGCAGTCTCATTAGGAACACTGAAGCTTTCTTT
CDR3aa: CASSLIRNTEAFF

v_gene: TRBV5-5
abundance: NA
d_gene: NA
len: 13
j_gene: TRBJ2-5
CDR3nt: TGTGCCAGCAGCCTGGGGCCCCGCGAGACCCAGTACTTC
CDR3aa: CASSLGPRETQYF

v_gene: TRBV20-1
abundance: NA
d_gene: NA
len: 11
j_gene: TRBJ2-7
CDR3nt: TGCAGTGCCCCGGCAAACTACGAGCAGTACTTC
CDR3aa: CSAPANYEQYF

v_gene: TRBV2
abundance: NA
d_gene: TRBD1
len: 14
j_gene: TRBJ2-2
CDR3nt: TGTGCCAGCAACCGGGACAGGGCCACCGGGGAGCTGTTTTTT
CDR3aa: CASNRDRATGELFF

v_gene: TRBV30
abundance: NA
d_gene: NA
len: 13
j_gene: TRBJ1-4
CDR3nt: TGTGCCGGGACACTACAGGGAGGAGAAAAACTGTTTTTT
CDR3aa: CAGTLQGGEKLFF

v_gene: TRBV5-6
abundance: NA
d_gene: NA
len: 15
j_gene: TRBJ1-1
CDR3nt: TGTGCCAGCAGCTTGGGGACATTCGGGAACACTGAAGCTTTCTTT
CDR3aa: CASSLGTFGNTEAFF

v_gene: TRBV7-8
abundance: once
d_gene: NA
len: 13
j_gene: TRBJ1-2
CDR3nt: TGTGCCAGCAGCTTAGCGCGAGGGATTGGCTACACCTTC
CDR3aa: CASSLARGIGYTF

v_gene: TRBV12-5
abundance: NA
d_gene: NA
len: 11
j_gene: TRBJ2-1
CDR3nt: TGTGCTAGTGGTTTGCCCAATGAGCAGTTCTTC
CDR3aa: CASGLPNEQFF

v_gene: TRBV24-1
abundance: NA
d_gene: NA
len: 13
j_gene: TRBJ2-2
CDR3nt: TGTGCCACCAGTAGGGAGAACACCGGGGAGCTGTTTTTT
CDR3aa: CATSRENTGELFF

v_gene: TRBV5-8
abundance: NA
d_gene: NA
len: 11
j_gene: TRBJ2-5
CDR3nt: TGTGCCAGCAGCTTGTGGTTGGGCCAGTACTTC
CDR3aa: CASSLWLGQYF

v_gene: TRBV4-3
abundance: once
d_gene: TRBD1
len: 18
j_gene: TRBJ1-2
CDR3nt: TGCGCCAGCAGCCAAGAAGGGGGACAGGGCTTCTCACACTATGGCTACACCTTC
CDR3aa: CASSQEGGQGFSHYGYTF

v_gene: TRBV11-3
abundance: NA
d_gene: TRBD1
len: 16
j_gene: TRBJ2-2
CDR3nt: TGTGCCAGCAGCCTAGGACAGGGTCGGAACACCGGGGAGCTGTTTTTT
CDR3aa: CASSLGQGRNTGELFF

v_gene: TRBV4-1
abundance: NA
d_gene: NA
len: 13
j_gene: TRBJ1-4
CDR3nt: TGCGCCAGCAGCCTGCGGGACTTTGAAAAACTGTTTTTT
CDR3aa: CASSLRDFEKLFF

v_gene: TRBV24-1
abundance: NA
d_gene: NA
len: 17
j_gene: TRBJ1-5
CDR3nt: TGTGCCACCAGTGAGCAAGGAACGACAAATAGCAATCAGCCCCAGCATTTT
CDR3aa: CATSEQGTTNSNQPQHF